This TCR beta chain stems from a study of blood T cell repertoires in COVID-19. At the level of the study: Samples of COVID-19 (acute and convalescent) were obtained from the United States, Italy and Spain. Sources were T cells, B-cell-depleted T cells, or PBMCs; the material itself was cDNA or gDNA.

Profiling relied on immunoSEQ multiplex PCR, and the TCRdb table lists in-frame clones only, not all of them. The data show under 500,000 clones, 70% to 90% seen once. Germline-derived CDR1 and CDR2 are MNHEY and SVGEGT. The CDR3 spans 16 residues. V lost 5 bases and J lost 10, with 24 bases in between. The TCR comes from a woman younger than 30 with acute COVID-19. The chain has TRBV6-2 or TRBV6-3 and TRBJ2-1; D may be TRBD1 (5 bases). Sequenced input: PBMCs or T cells enriched from blood (not recorded which). CDR3 DNA sequence: TGTGCCAGCAGTCAAGCCTGGGGCGTCCCCCTGGAAGAGCAGTTCTTC. This translates into CASSQAWGVPLEEQFF.